The next 3 T cell receptor beta chains were all read from a single sample in a study of blood T cell repertoires in COVID-19. TCRdb's table, derived via immunoSEQ multiplex PCR, lists solely in-frame clones and lacks some. This table holds 150,000 to 200,000 clones, more than 60% found once. Sequenced: peripheral blood. Every receptor here comes from a man aged 55 to 70 with acute or convalescent COVID-19.

This chain connects TRBV18 to TRBJ1-1; tentative D call: TRBD1 (5 bases). The CDR3 length is 13 residues. CDR1 and CDR2 (germline): KGHSH, LQKENI. Trimming cost V 2 bases and J 5 bases, with 9 bases left between them. The CDR3: CASSPYRGTEAFF. The CDR3 region has the DNA TGTGCCAGCTCACCATACCGGGGGACTGAAGCTTTCTTT. Looking up the rest from reference TRBV18 and TRBJ1-1 gives the full variable domain: NAGVMQNPRHLVRRRGQEARLRCSPMKGHSHVYWYRQLPEEGLKFMVYLQKENIIDESGMPKERFSAEFPKEGPSILRIQQVVRGDSAAYFCASSPYRGTEAFFGQGTRLTVV.

The chain combines TRBV10-3 with TRBJ2-5; 9 bases match TRBD2. The CDR3 sequence is 14 residues long. CDR1 ENHRY and CDR2 SYGVKD come from the germline V gene. With 6 bases clipped from V and 2 bases from J, the junction kept 4 bases outside the gene matches. The CDR3 loop is CAISPSGEQETQYF. The CDR3 coding sequence is TGTGCCATCAGCCCTAGCGGGGAGCAAGAGACCCAGTACTTC.

This clone was seen a handful of times. The chain combines TRBV27 with TRBJ2-7; 10 bases line up with TRBD1. V shed 6 bases, J shed 0 bases, and the junction held 8 bases outside the gene matches. This CDR3 region has 16 residues. CDR1 MNHEY and CDR2 SMNVEV come from the germline V gene (reference sequence). The CDR3 region has the DNA TGTGCCAGCAGCCCCGGGACAGGGGCGACCTCCTACGAGCAGTACTTC. It translates to CASSPGTGATSYEQYF.